This TCR beta chain was sequenced for a study of blood T cells in healthy people across ages. Study background: Per two T cells, template switching captured roughly one barcoded beta molecule.

For the second PCR, which ran for about 6 to 12 cycles, a sample-barcoded 5' primer and a J-beta primer mix were used. Each cDNA molecule was tagged by a template-switch adaptor that had 12 random nucleotides. TCRdb redid the calling of the 5' RACE reads with MiXCR, one entry per CDR3 protein. The table lists about 900,000 distinct CDR3 sequences, around 46% of them singletons. The total RNA that was extracted per sample amounted to at least 5 micrograms. The germline V and J ends were trimmed by 8 bases and 3 bases, with 16 bases remaining between them. The CDR3 runs 14 residues. Germline V lookup: CDR1 MNHNS, CDR2 SASEGT.

J is TRBJ2-5 and V is TRBV6-1; D ambiguous. The TCR originated in a man under 40 in good health. Sequencing used blood. The CDR3: CASSDGSLEETQYF. For the CDR3, the DNA is TGTGCCAGCTCAGATGGTAGCTTAGAAGAGACCCAGTACTTC.